These T cell receptor beta chains were read from a single sample in a study of T cell responses to AZD1222 COVID-19 vaccine. The method was immunoSEQ multiplex PCR; TCRdb's version includes in-frame clones alone and lacks a portion of them. The sample records about 130,000 clones, 92% being singletons. The source was peripheral blood, collected 28 days after the second AZD1222 dose. Receptors were obtained from an adult who received the AZD1222 COVID-19 vaccine. Each CDR3 is given with its conserved first and last residue. A D gene is named only where the DNA matches it firmly. Size is omitted from some rows. Given values are once, few, many or a class for expanded clones.

V,size,J,D,CDR3,DNA
TRBV30,.,TRBJ1-2,.,CAWSVRGVTNYGYTF,TGTGCCTGGAGTGTTCGGGGCGTCACTAACTATGGCTACACCTTC
TRBV5-8,.,TRBJ1-5,.,CASSPGGNQPQHF,TGTGCCAGCAGCCCGGGGGGAAATCAGCCCCAGCATTTT
TRBV5-6,.,TRBJ1-1,.,CASSSTVNTEAFF,TGTGCCAGCAGCTCAACAGTGAACACTGAAGCTTTCTTT
TRBV14,.,TRBJ2-2,.,CASSHRQVGNTGELFF,TGTGCCAGCAGCCATAGACAGGTTGGGAACACCGGGGAGCTGTTTTTT
TRBV5-4,.,TRBJ2-7,.,CASSPGGQSYEQYF,TGTGCCAGCAGCCCCGGGGGGCAGAGCTACGAGCAGTACTTC
TRBV4-3,once,TRBJ2-1,.,CASSQDGSSYNEQFF,TGCGCCAGCAGCCAAGATGGAAGCTCCTACAATGAGCAGTTCTTC
TRBV9,once,TRBJ1-1,.,CASGGDSARNTEAFF,TGTGCCAGCGGGGGTGACAGCGCTAGAAACACTGAAGCTTTCTTT
TRBV2,.,TRBJ2-3,.,CASSVGRPSTDTQYF,TGTGCCAGCAGTGTCGGCAGACCCAGCACAGATACGCAGTATTTT
TRBV19,.,TRBJ1-5,.,CASSTGFNQPQHF,TGTGCCAGTAGTACAGGATTCAATCAGCCCCAGCATTTT
TRBV24-1,.,TRBJ2-2,TRBD1,CATSTGQGHTGELFF,TGTGCCACCAGTACCGGACAGGGGCACACCGGGGAGCTGTTTTTT
TRBV29-1,.,TRBJ1-5,.,CSVSPDPGGQPQHF,TGCAGCGTCTCACCCGACCCGGGTGGGCAGCCCCAGCATTTT
TRBV12-5,.,TRBJ2-1,TRBD2,CASGFAGGAVVEQFF,TGTGCTAGTGGTTTTGCGGGGGGGGCCGTGGTTGAGCAGTTCTTC
TRBV2,.,TRBJ2-1,TRBD2,CASKGLAGVNEQFF,TGTGCCAGCAAGGGGCTAGCGGGAGTTAATGAGCAGTTCTTC
TRBV5-5,.,TRBJ1-2,.,CASSPNFLTGYNYGYTF,TGTGCCAGCAGCCCGAACTTCCTTACAGGTTATAACTATGGCTACACCTTC
TRBV11-2,.,TRBJ1-3,.,CASSPTSNSGNTIYF,TGTGCCAGCAGCCCCACATCCAACTCTGGAAACACCATATATTTT
TRBV7-3,.,TRBJ2-1,.,CASSLGPTRGEQFF,TGTGCCAGCAGCTTGGGTCCCACCAGGGGTGAGCAGTTCTTC
TRBV30,.,TRBJ1-1,TRBD1,CAWKHRGFTEAFF,TGTGCCTGGAAACACAGGGGATTCACTGAAGCTTTCTTT
TRBV24-1,.,TRBJ2-1,TRBD1,CATSDPGQESYNEQFF,TGTGCCACCAGTGACCCGGGACAGGAATCATACAATGAGCAGTTCTTC
TRBV27,.,TRBJ2-3,.,CASSYLQGADTQYF,TGTGCCAGCAGTTACCTACAGGGCGCGGATACGCAGTATTTT
TRBV12-5,.,TRBJ1-1,.,CASGLVVGGRTEAFF,TGTGCTAGTGGTTTGGTTGTAGGGGGGCGCACTGAAGCTTTCTTT
TRBV19,.,TRBJ2-2,TRBD1,CASSGTGGGTGELFF,TGTGCCAGTAGCGGGACAGGGGGGGGTACCGGGGAGCTGTTTTTT
TRBV27,.,TRBJ2-7,TRBD2,CASSLRAGGSYEQYF,TGTGCCAGCAGTTTGAGGGCGGGGGGCTCCTACGAGCAGTACTTC
TRBV6-2/TRBV6-3,.,TRBJ2-2,TRBD1,CASSNPGQGVTGELFF,TGTGCCAGCAGTAATCCGGGACAGGGCGTCACCGGGGAGCTGTTTTTT
TRBV27,once,TRBJ2-5,.,CASRGNQETQYF,TGTGCCAGCAGAGGCAACCAAGAGACCCAGTACTTC
TRBV7-9,.,TRBJ1-6,.,CASSSTKTSSPLHF,TGTGCCAGCAGCTCGACCAAAACGAGTTCACCCCTCCACTTT
TRBV3-1/TRBV3-2,.,TRBJ2-3,.,CASSGVSGGGDTQYF,TGTGCCAGCAGCGGAGTTAGCGGAGGGGGAGATACGCAGTATTTT
TRBV7-6,.,TRBJ2-3,TRBD2,CASSPGLAGGGGTDTQYF,TGTGCCAGCAGCCCCGGACTAGCGGGAGGGGGTGGCACAGATACGCAGTATTTT
TRBV7-7,.,TRBJ2-3,TRBD2,CASSPGTSADTQYF,TGTGCCAGCAGCCCAGGGACTAGCGCAGATACGCAGTATTTT
TRBV18,.,TRBJ1-2,.,CASSPASGEFYGYTF,TGTGCCAGCTCACCAGCTTCAGGGGAATTCTATGGCTACACCTTC
TRBV7-9,.,TRBJ1-1,.,CASSLTGSTEAFF,TGTGCCAGCAGCTTAACAGGGAGTACTGAAGCTTTCTTT
TRBV27,.,TRBJ1-6,.,CASSPPVILSLHF,TGTGCCAGCAGTCCTCCCGTGATCCTCTCCCTCCACTTT
TRBV19,.,TRBJ2-5,.,CASSSRRGDQETQYF,TGTGCCAGTAGTTCACGGAGGGGAGACCAAGAGACCCAGTACTTC
TRBV27,.,TRBJ1-6,TRBD1,CASSFRTGQTYNSPLHF,TGTGCCAGCAGTTTTAGGACAGGGCAGACCTATAATTCACCCCTCCACTTT
TRBV4-2,once,TRBJ1-4,.,CASRRVNEKLFF,TGTGCCAGCAGACGGGTTAATGAAAAACTGTTTTTT
TRBV6-5,.,TRBJ2-1,TRBD2,CASSSLAGTYNEQFF,TGTGCCAGCAGCTCCCTAGCGGGAACCTACAATGAGCAGTTCTTC
TRBV27,once,TRBJ2-1,.,CASRQGSEQFF,TGTGCCAGCAGACAGGGTTCTGAGCAGTTCTTC
TRBV27,.,TRBJ2-4,.,CASSTHREGEARGAKNIQYF,TGTGCCAGCAGTACACACAGGGAAGGAGAGGCGAGGGGAGCCAAAAACATTCAGTACTTC
TRBV12-5,.,TRBJ1-1,TRBD1,CASGLGQGGTEAFF,TGTGCTAGTGGTTTGGGACAGGGAGGGACTGAAGCTTTCTTT
TRBV9,.,TRBJ1-2,.,CASSGAQGSSYGYTF,TGTGCCAGCAGCGGGGCGCAGGGGTCAAGCTATGGCTACACCTTC
TRBV27,.,TRBJ1-4,.,CASSVNRVTSEKLFF,TGTGCCAGCAGTGTCAACAGGGTCACCTCCGAAAAACTGTTTTTT
TRBV4-1,.,TRBJ1-3,.,CASSQERIGGGNTIYF,TGCGCCAGCAGCCAAGAGAGAATAGGGGGTGGAAACACCATATATTTT
TRBV7-6,.,TRBJ2-1,.,CASSLALTNEQFF,TGTGCCAGCAGCTTAGCGCTTACCAATGAGCAGTTCTTC
TRBV27,.,TRBJ1-1,.,CASSLMLRGEAFF,TGTGCCAGCAGTTTAATGCTCAGGGGTGAAGCTTTCTTT
TRBV4-2,.,TRBJ2-3,.,CASSQDNESPGWGPDTQYF,TGTGCCAGCAGCCAAGATAATGAATCCCCAGGGTGGGGCCCAGATACGCAGTATTTT
TRBV19,.,TRBJ1-1,TRBD1,CASSIQGVTEAFF,TGTGCCAGTAGTATACAGGGGGTAACTGAAGCTTTCTTT
TRBV9,once,TRBJ2-7,.,CASSPQGHEQYF,TGTGCCAGCAGCCCGCAGGGCCACGAGCAGTACTTC
TRBV28,few,TRBJ2-5,.,CASRSWDNQETQYF,TGTGCCAGCCGCTCATGGGACAACCAAGAGACCCAGTACTTC
TRBV10-3,.,TRBJ1-4,.,CAISEKEGEKLFF,TGTGCCATCAGTGAGAAGGAGGGGGAAAAACTGTTTTTT
TRBV30,.,TRBJ2-6,.,CAWARGGSGANVLTF,TGTGCCTGGGCTCGCGGAGGTTCCGGGGCCAACGTCCTGACTTTC
TRBV19,once,TRBJ1-1,.,CASSIDPAPRKEAFF,TGTGCCAGTAGTATAGATCCGGCCCCCAGGAAAGAAGCTTTCTTT
TRBV6-5,.,TRBJ1-1,TRBD1,CASSTKTGGHPEAFF,TGTGCCAGCAGTACGAAGACAGGGGGCCATCCTGAAGCTTTCTTT
TRBV2,.,TRBJ2-5,.,CASSYRDFRETQYF,TGTGCCAGCAGTTACAGGGATTTTCGGGAGACCCAGTACTTC
TRBV4-2,.,TRBJ2-1,.,CASSQMGGREQFF,TGTGCCAGCAGCCAAATGGGAGGACGGGAGCAGTTCTTC
TRBV7-9,.,TRBJ1-5,.,CASSLSTSNQPQHF,TGTGCCAGCAGCTTATCGACTAGCAATCAGCCCCAGCATTTT
TRBV11-2,.,TRBJ1-4,.,CASSPAMGSNEKLFF,TGTGCCAGCAGCCCGGCTATGGGAAGTAATGAAAAACTGTTTTTT
TRBV6-4,.,TRBJ1-6,.,CASKRTVNSPLHF,TGTGCCAGCAAAAGGACAGTCAACTCACCCCTCCACTTT
TRBV30,.,TRBJ1-5,TRBD1,CAWSPDRGQPQHF,TGTGCCTGGAGTCCGGACAGGGGTCAGCCCCAGCATTTT